These 6 T cell receptor beta chains share one sample of origin, sequenced in a study of shared clonotypes between healthy human individuals. Positive CCR7 selection of CD45RO-negative cells yielded the naive CD8 cells, and terminally differentiated effector memory CD45RA+ cells were excluded. Sequenced by immunoSEQ multiplex PCR; TCRdb stores in-frame clones only, minus some. The sample records roughly 570,000 clones, more than 95% being singletons. Sequenced: naive CD8+ T cells sorted from blood. The receptors come from a man aged 25-45 years in good health.

This clone was seen once. The chain has TRBV27 and TRBJ2-7; 8 positions match TRBD2. V lost 3 bases to trimming and J lost 3 bases; unmatched junction nucleotides: 4. CDR1 is MNHEY, CDR2 SMNVEV, per germline (reference sequence). The CDR3 loop spans 14 amino acids. This CDR3 is CASSFSGGLYEQYF. The CDR3 nucleotides read TGTGCCAGCAGTTTCTCGGGAGGGCTCTACGAGCAGTACTTC.

The rearrangement uses TRBV13 and TRBJ2-2, with unresolved D. The ends were cut back, 0 bases at V and 4 bases at J, with 3 bases in the middle. The CDR3 length is 13 residues. The V gene's germline CDR1 is PRHDT and CDR2 FYEKMQ (reference sequence). CDR3 loop: CASSLGPTGELFF. The CDR3, as DNA: TGTGCCAGCAGCTTAGGCCCCACCGGGGAGCTGTTTTTT.

This clone is a singleton in its sample. V usage is TRBV11-2 and J usage is TRBJ1-5; D unclear. In germline, CDR1 is SGHAT, CDR2 FQNNGV. The CDR3 has 13 residues. The V end was cut by 8 bases, the J end by 7 bases, with 15 bases between. CDR3 sequence: CASAEGAGQPQHF. As DNA, the CDR3 is TGTGCCAGCGCCGAAGGTGCTGGGCAGCCCCAGCATTTT. Drawing the rest from reference TRBV11-2 and TRBJ1-5, the complete variable domain is EAGVAQSPRYKIIEKRQSVAFWCNPISGHATLYWYQQILGQGPKLLIQFQNNGVVDDSQLPKDRFSAERLKGVDSTLKIQPAKLEDSAVYLCASAEGAGQPQHFGDGTRLSIL.

This chain links TRBV14 with TRBJ2-1, with D perhaps matching TRBD1 (6 bases). Looked up from germline, CDR1 is SGHDN and CDR2 is FVKESK. Trimming pared 0 bases from V and 10 bases from J, leaving 22 bases between. The CDR3 length is 17 residues. The CDR3 DNA reads TGTGCCAGCAGCCAAGATTGGGGGCCGCTTAGCCTAGGGGAGCAGTTCTTC. Translation: CASSQDWGPLSLGEQFF.

The V call is TRBV9, the J call TRBJ1-2, with D tentatively TRBD1 (6 bases). Germline V gene data show CDR1 as SGDLS and CDR2 as YYNGEE. The V gene lost 3 bases and the J gene lost 1 base, with 10 bases spanning the gap. This CDR3 is 14 amino acids long. The CDR3 loop reads CASSAQQGNYGYTF. DNA of the CDR3: TGTGCCAGCAGCGCCCAACAGGGTAACTATGGCTACACCTTC.

Comments on this clone: This sample also contains other DNA sequences that code for the same CDR3. This chain joins TRBV7-2 and TRBJ2-7, with 8 bases lining up with TRBD1. V trimming: 5 bases; J trimming: 4 bases; junction bases outside the gene matches: 4. This CDR3 spans 13 amino acids. Germline CDR1 and CDR2: SGHTA and FQGNSA. The CDR3 is CASSEDRAYEQYF. Here the CDR3 DNA reads TGTGCCAGCAGCGAGGACAGGGCTTACGAGCAGTACTTC.